This T cell receptor (beta chain) derives from a study of blood T cell repertoires in COVID-19. Overall study: The United States, Italy and Spain supplied acute and convalescent COVID-19 samples.

Recruited during active infection, patients (from Seattle) were subsequently followed longitudinally. Germline CDR1 LGHNA, CDR2 YSLEER. J was trimmed by 7 bases and V by 1 base; bases with no gene match: 7. This CDR3 comprises 16 residues. The authors' processing: Amplified reference gene primers provided the basis for estimating nucleated cell counts. TCRdb's copy holds only in-frame clones and misses some; the assay was immunoSEQ multiplex PCR. The V and J calls and clone size come from that table; D and trimming were worked out from the DNA. The sample gives approximately 290,000 clones, around 81% of which show up once; approximately 14% is in the top ten.

The gene calls are TRBV4-3 and TRBJ1-6; TRBD1 matches at 7 bases. The source is a person aged 70 to 85 with COVID-19, enrolled during active disease. The sequenced material came from peripheral blood. CDR3 sequence reads: CASSQGQGASNSPLHF. DNA for the CDR3: TGCGCCAGCAGCCAAGGACAGGGCGCTTCAAATTCACCCCTCCACTTT.